The 16 T cell receptor beta chains below were found in one sample sequenced in a study of CD8 T cells in Susac syndrome. The RNA, 0.5 to 1 ug, was put through reverse transcription using random hexamers. Via MiXCR, TCRdb re-called the immunoSEQ multiplex PCR reads, giving one row per CDR3 protein. This table holds a few hundred thousand distinct CDR3 sequences, about 91% found once. Input material: CD4+ T cells from PBMCs. Source of these receptors: a human donor with multiple sclerosis.

This clonotype was observed once. The chain joins TRBV20-1 to TRBJ2-7; D not certain. The V end was cut by 5 bases, the J end by 0 bases, with 11 bases between. CDR1 and CDR2 from the germline V gene are DFQATT and SNEGSKA (reference sequence). This CDR3 has 13 residues. The CDR3 coding sequence is TGCAGTGCTTCCATCGACACCTCCTACGAGCAGTACTTC. It translates to CSASIDTSYEQYF.

The CDR3 loop is CASSLSNVNEQFF. As DNA, the CDR3 is TGTGCCAGCAGCCTGAGTAACGTCAATGAGCAGTTCTTC. The rearrangement joins TRBV13 to TRBJ2-1; D unclear. The ends were cut back, 5 bases at V and 6 bases at J, with 11 bases in the middle. Germline V lookup: CDR1 PRHDT, CDR2 FYEKMQ (reference sequence). The CDR3 covers 13 residues. The full variable domain, rest sourced from reference TRBV13 and TRBJ2-1, is AAGVIQSPRHLIKEKRETATLKCYPIPRHDTVYWYQQGPGQDPQFLISFYEKMQSDKGSIPDRFSAQQFSDYHSELNMSSLELGDSALYFCASSLSNVNEQFFGPGTRLTVL.

This rearrangement joins TRBV20-1 to TRBJ2-5; 10 bases are a match to TRBD2. The CDR3 contains 15 residues. Germline values: CDR1 DFQATT, CDR2 SNEGSKA (reference sequence). Trimming took 5 bases from V and 6 from J; bases not matched to a gene: 12. CDR3 DNA sequence: TGCAGTGCTTCATCAACCGGGACTAGCGTACAGACCCAGTACTTC. Translation gives CSASSTGTSVQTQYF.

In its sample, this clonotype was seen a few times. This chain links TRBV11-2 with TRBJ2-3, with 10 bases that match TRBD1. Trimming cost V 5 bases and J 1 base; bases outside gene matches: 3. There are 15 residues in the CDR3. CDR1 is SGHAT and CDR2 is FQNNGV in the germline V gene. The CDR3 is CASSLDRGRTDTQYF. DNA for the CDR3: TGTGCCAGCAGCCTTGACAGGGGGCGCACAGATACGCAGTATTTT.

This clonotype was detected only once. The chain is built from TRBV25-1 and TRBJ2-2, with D unclear. The CDR3 length is 15 residues. Germline V lookup: CDR1 MGHDK, CDR2 SYGVNS. V lost 2 bases and J lost 4, with 11 bases in between. CDR3 amino acids: CASSEMRKSTGELFF. CDR3 bases: TGTGCCAGCAGTGAAATGAGGAAGTCCACCGGGGAGCTGTTTTTT.

The CDR3 loop reads CAISPGTSGSLETQYF. CDR3 coding DNA: TGTGCCATCAGTCCCGGGACTAGCGGGAGTTTGGAGACCCAGTACTTC. V and J are TRBV10-3 and TRBJ2-5; TRBD2 matches 14 bases. Trimming at V came to 5 bases and at J to 5 bases, leaving 7 bases not matched to a gene. Germline V gives CDR1 ENHRY, CDR2 SYGVKD. This CDR3 is 16 amino acids long.

The chain employs TRBV11-3 and TRBJ2-3; no reliable D call. Trimming took off 1 base at V and 8 bases at J, with 13 bases between the two ends. The germline V gene encodes CDR1 SGHNT and CDR2 YENEEA. CDR3 length: 14 residues. The CDR3 is CASSLVGFEGTQYF. CDR3 in DNA: TGTGCCAGCAGCTTAGTGGGGTTTGAAGGTACGCAGTATTTT.

The CDR3 DNA reads TGTGCCAGTAAAGGTGACGGTTCACCTAACTATGGCTACACCTTC. This gives the protein CASKGDGSPNYGYTF. V usage is TRBV19 and J usage is TRBJ1-2; D is ambiguous. Germline CDR1 LNHDA, CDR2 SQIVND (reference sequence). The CDR3 totals 15 residues. V lost 7 bases and J 0 bases, leaving 15 bases between the germline ends.

The chain is built from TRBV13 and TRBJ2-7, with unresolved D. V lost 5 bases, J lost 0 bases, and 17 bases lay in between. Germline V lookup: CDR1 PRHDT, CDR2 FYEKMQ (reference sequence). This CDR3 region has 16 residues. DNA for the CDR3: TGTGCCAGCAGCCCCCGGACGGCGTTGGGCTCCTACGAGCAGTACTTC. Translating gives CASSPRTALGSYEQYF.

There are a few counts of this clonotype. The chain uses TRBV18 and TRBJ2-7, with 8 bases that match TRBD1. CDR1 is KGHSH, CDR2 LQKENI, per germline. The junction had 8 bases not matched to a gene; V was cut back by 6 bases and J by 4 bases. This CDR3 has 14 residues. The CDR3 DNA sequence: TGTGCCAGCTCTCTAAGACAGGGGCCGTACGAGCAGTACTTC. Encoded protein: CASSLRQGPYEQYF.

V and J are TRBV7-2 and TRBJ1-2; 7 bases match TRBD1. J gave up 8 bases and V 4 bases, and 10 bases lay outside the gene matches. CDR3 length: 14 amino acids. Per germline, CDR1 SGHTA and CDR2 FQGNSA. CDR3 in amino acids: CASSSVRQGGGYTF. In DNA form, the CDR3 reads TGTGCCAGCAGCTCAGTTCGACAGGGAGGAGGCTACACCTTC.

The chain joins TRBV5-1 to TRBJ2-3, with TRBD2 as a possible D gene (5 bases). Germline CDR1 is SGHRS and CDR2 is YFSETQ. V was shortened by 0 bases and J by 0 bases, with 17 bases between the two germline ends. The CDR3 is 18 amino acids. The CDR3 coding sequence is TGCGCCAGCAGCTTGGGGGTCGGTCGGGGTACCAGCACAGATACGCAGTATTTT. It is translated as CASSLGVGRGTSTDTQYF.

This chain uses TRBV13 with TRBJ2-5, with 8 positions matching TRBD2. V gave up 11 bases and J gave up 4 bases; unmatched junction bases: 12. Germline CDR1 reads PRHDT; CDR2 reads FYEKMQ (reference sequence). The CDR3 extends over 14 amino acids. The CDR3 nucleotides are TGTGCCGTCGCCATCGGGGGGGCCAGAGAGACCCAGTACTTC. It codes for CAVAIGGARETQYF.

The chain uses TRBV30 and TRBJ2-7; 8 nucleotides agree with TRBD2. This CDR3 spans 14 amino acids. V lost 0 bases, J lost 3 bases, and 4 bases stayed unmatched. CDR1 is GTSNPN, CDR2 SVGIG, per germline (reference sequence). CDR3: CAWSVRGGFYEQYF. DNA of the CDR3: TGTGCCTGGAGTGTCCGGGGGGGCTTCTACGAGCAGTACTTC.

V usage is TRBV12-3 or TRBV12-4 and J usage is TRBJ2-1; TRBD1 or TRBD2 may be the D gene (6 bases each). V lost 5 bases, J lost 6 bases, and 14 bases lay in between. This CDR3 is 14 amino acids long. Here the CDR3 reads CASSDRGPTNEQFF. CDR3 bases: TGTGCCAGCAGTGACCGGGGGCCGACCAATGAGCAGTTCTTC.

The chain has TRBV5-1 and TRBJ1-2; tentative D call: TRBD1 (5 bases). This CDR3 spans 14 amino acids. The germline V gene encodes CDR1 SGHRS and CDR2 YFSETQ. Trimming left V 0 bases short and J 8 bases short, with 14 bases between. CDR3 in DNA: TGCGCCAGCAGCTTGGGAGGGGATCTTCGGGGCTACACCTTC. Translated: CASSLGGDLRGYTF.